This paragraph reports one T cell receptor beta chain. Per the original methods: For nucleated cells, counts were estimated from reference gene primer amplification. Profiled with immunoSEQ multiplex PCR; TCRdb holds only in-frame clones, not every one. V, J and clone size were drawn from that table, and D and trimming were deduced from the DNA. The profile shows about 430,000 clones, approximately 91% of them singletons. The data stem from a study of blood T cell repertoires in COVID-19. Participant age was roughly 18 to 89 years, and participants resided in 20 to 30 US areas. Trimming shortened V by 0 bases and J by 0 bases, and 10 bases separated the two germline ends. Per germline, CDR1 SGDLS and CDR2 YYNGEE. The CDR3 is made up of 15 amino acids.

The chain uses TRBV9 and TRBJ2-7; a weak D match, TRBD1 (5 bases). The TCR was taken from a woman between 18 and 29 years old who had been exposed to COVID-19. The sequenced sample consisted of PBMCs or T cells enriched from blood (not recorded which). The CDR3 DNA is TGTGCCAGCAGCGTAGCTACAGGACCCTCCTACGAGCAGTACTTC. Protein: CASSVATGPSYEQYF.